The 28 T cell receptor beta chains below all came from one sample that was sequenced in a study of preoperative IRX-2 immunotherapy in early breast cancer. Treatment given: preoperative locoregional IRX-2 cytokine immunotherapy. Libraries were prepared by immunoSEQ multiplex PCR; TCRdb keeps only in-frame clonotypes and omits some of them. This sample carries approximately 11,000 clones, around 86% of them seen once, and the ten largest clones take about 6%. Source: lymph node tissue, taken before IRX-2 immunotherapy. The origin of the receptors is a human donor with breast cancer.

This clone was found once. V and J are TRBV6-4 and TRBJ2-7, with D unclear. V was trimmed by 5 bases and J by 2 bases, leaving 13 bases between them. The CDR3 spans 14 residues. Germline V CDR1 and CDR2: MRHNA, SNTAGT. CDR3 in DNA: TGTGCCAGCAGTCTTTCGGTATCGACCTACGAGCAGTACTTC. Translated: CASSLSVSTYEQYF.

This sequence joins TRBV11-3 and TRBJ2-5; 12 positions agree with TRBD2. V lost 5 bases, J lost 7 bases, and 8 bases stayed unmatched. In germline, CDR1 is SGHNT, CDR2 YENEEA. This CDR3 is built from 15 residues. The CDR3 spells CASSLLAGGPGTQYF. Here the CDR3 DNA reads TGTGCCAGCAGCCTCCTAGCGGGAGGGCCGGGGACCCAGTACTTC.

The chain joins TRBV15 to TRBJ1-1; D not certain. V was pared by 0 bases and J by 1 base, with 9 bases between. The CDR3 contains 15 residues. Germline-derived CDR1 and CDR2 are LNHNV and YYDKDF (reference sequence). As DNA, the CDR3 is TGTGCCACCAGCAGAGAACGGCAGGCGAACACTGAAGCTTTCTTT. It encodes CATSRERQANTEAFF.

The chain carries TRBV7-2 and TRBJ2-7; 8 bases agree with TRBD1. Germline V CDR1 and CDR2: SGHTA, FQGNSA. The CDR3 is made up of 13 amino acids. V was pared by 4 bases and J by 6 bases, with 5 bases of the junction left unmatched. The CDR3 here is CASSWTGSLEQYF. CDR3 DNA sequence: TGTGCCAGCAGCTGGACAGGGAGTCTCGAGCAGTACTTC.

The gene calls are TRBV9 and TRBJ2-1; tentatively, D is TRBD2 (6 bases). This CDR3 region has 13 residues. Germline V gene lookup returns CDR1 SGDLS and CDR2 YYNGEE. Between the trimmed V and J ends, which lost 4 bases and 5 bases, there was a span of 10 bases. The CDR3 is CASSFRTNNEQFF. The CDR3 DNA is TGTGCCAGCAGCTTTCGGACTAACAATGAGCAGTTCTTC.

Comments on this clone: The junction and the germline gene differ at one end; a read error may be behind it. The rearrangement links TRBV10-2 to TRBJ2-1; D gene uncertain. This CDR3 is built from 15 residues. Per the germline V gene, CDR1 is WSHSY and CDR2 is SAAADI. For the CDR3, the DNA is TGCGCCAGCAGTGAGTCGTGGATGTGGTACAATAAGCAGTTCTTC. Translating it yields CASSESWMWYNKQFF.

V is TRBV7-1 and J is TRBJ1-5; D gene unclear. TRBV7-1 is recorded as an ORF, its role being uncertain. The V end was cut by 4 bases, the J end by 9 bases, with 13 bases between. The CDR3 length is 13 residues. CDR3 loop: CASSLDGVGPQHF. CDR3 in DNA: TGTGCCAGCAGCTTAGATGGGGTAGGGCCCCAGCATTTT.

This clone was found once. The CDR3 DNA reads as TGTGCTAGCGGGGGATTGGACATTCAGTACTTC. Protein sequence: CASGGLDIQYF. This rearrangement joins TRBV12-5 to TRBJ2-4, with a weak D call TRBD2 (6 bases). Germline loops: CDR1 LGHNT, CDR2 FRNRAP. This CDR3 region has 11 residues. V was trimmed by 9 bases and J by 8 bases, leaving 11 bases between them.

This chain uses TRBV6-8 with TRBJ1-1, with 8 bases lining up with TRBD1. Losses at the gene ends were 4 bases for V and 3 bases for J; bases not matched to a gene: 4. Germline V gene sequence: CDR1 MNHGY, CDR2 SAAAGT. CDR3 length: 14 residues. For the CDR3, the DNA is TGTGCCAGCAGTTCGGACAGGGTTGACACTGAAGCTTTCTTT. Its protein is CASSSDRVDTEAFF.

The CDR3 region is CASSPWDIPYEQYF. Written as DNA, the CDR3 is TGTGCCAGCAGCCCCTGGGACATCCCCTACGAGCAGTACTTC. This rearrangement joins TRBV6-8 to TRBJ2-7; weak D call: TRBD1 (6 bases). V dropped 6 bases and J dropped 2 bases, with 14 bases sitting between them. Germline CDR1 MNHGY, CDR2 SAAAGT. This CDR3 region has 14 residues.

The CDR3 region is CASRVLDQPQHF. The DNA for the CDR3 is TGTGCTTCAAGGGTGCTAGATCAGCCCCAGCATTTT. V gene TRBV6-8 combines with J gene TRBJ1-5; D is unclear. This CDR3 comprises 12 residues. Looked up from germline, CDR1 is MNHGY and CDR2 is SAAAGT.

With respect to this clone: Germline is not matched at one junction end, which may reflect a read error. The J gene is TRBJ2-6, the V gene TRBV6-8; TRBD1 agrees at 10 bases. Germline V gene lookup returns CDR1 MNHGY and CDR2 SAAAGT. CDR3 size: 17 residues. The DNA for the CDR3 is TGTGCCATCAGTGGGGACAGGGGCGGGACTGGGGCCAACGTCCTGACTTTC. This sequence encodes CAISGDRGGTGANVLTF.

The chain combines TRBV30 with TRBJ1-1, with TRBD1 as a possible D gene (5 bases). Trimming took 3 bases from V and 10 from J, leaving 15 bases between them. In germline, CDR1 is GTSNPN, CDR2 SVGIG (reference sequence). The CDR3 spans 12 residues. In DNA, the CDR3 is TGTGCCTGGAGGAACATTCAGGGAATAGCTTTCTTT. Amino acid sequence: CAWRNIQGIAFF.

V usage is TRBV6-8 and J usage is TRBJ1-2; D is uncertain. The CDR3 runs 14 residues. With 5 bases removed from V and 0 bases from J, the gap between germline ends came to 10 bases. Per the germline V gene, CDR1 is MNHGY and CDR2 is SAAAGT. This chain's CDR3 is CASSLQATNYGYTF. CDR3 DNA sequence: TGTGCCAGCAGTCTCCAAGCTACTAACTATGGCTACACCTTC.

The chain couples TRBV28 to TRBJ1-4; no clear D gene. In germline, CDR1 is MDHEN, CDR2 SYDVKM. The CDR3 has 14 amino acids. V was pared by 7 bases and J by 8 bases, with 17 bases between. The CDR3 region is CASNLLGVGEKLFF. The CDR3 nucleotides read TGTGCCAGCAACCTCTTGGGAGTTGGGGAAAAACTGTTTTTT.

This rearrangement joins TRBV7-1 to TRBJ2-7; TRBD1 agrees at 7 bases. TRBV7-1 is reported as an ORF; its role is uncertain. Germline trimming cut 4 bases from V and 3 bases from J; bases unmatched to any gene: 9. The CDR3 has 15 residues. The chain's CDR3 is CASSLVEAGGYEQYF. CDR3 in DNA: TGTGCCAGCAGCTTAGTGGAGGCAGGGGGCTACGAGCAGTACTTC.

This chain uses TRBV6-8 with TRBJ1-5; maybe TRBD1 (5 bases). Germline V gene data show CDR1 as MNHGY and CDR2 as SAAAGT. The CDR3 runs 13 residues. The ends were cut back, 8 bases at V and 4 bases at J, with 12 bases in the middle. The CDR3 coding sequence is TGTGCCAGCGGCAGGGAAGGAAATCAGCCCCAGCATTTT. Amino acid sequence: CASGREGNQPQHF.

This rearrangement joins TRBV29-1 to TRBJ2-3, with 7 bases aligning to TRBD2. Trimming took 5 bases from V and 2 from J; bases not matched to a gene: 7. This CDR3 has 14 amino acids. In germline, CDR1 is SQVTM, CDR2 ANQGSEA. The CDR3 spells CSVRKRDVTDTQYF. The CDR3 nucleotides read TGCAGCGTTCGGAAGCGGGACGTCACAGATACGCAGTATTTT.

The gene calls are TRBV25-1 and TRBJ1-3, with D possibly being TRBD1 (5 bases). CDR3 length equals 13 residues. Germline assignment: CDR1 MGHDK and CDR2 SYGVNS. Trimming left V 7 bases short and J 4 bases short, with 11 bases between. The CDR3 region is CASMTVGGNTIYF. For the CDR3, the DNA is TGTGCCAGCATGACAGTAGGGGGAAACACCATATATTTT.

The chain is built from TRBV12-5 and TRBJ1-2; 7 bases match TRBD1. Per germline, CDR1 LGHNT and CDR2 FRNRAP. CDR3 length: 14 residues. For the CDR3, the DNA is TGTGCCAGCAACCGACAGGGTGAGGCCTATGGCTACACCTTC. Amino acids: CASNRQGEAYGYTF.

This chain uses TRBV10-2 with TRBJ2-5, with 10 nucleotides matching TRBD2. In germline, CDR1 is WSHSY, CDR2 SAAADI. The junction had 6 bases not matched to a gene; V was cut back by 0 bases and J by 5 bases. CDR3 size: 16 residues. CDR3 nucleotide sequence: TGCGCCAGCAGTGAGTCGTCTAGCGGGAGAATGGAGACCCAGTACTTC. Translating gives CASSESSSGRMETQYF.

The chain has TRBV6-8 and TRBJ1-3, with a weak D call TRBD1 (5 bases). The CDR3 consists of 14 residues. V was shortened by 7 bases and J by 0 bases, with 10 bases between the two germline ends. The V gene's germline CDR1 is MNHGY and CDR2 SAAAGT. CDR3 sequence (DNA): TGTGCCAGCACCGGGAGGGGCTCTGGAAACACCATATATTTT. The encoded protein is CASTGRGSGNTIYF.

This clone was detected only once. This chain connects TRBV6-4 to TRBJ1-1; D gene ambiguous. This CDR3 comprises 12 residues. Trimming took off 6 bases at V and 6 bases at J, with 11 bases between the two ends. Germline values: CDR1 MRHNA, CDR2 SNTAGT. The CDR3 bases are TGTGCCAGCAGGGCCGATGTCGCTGAAGCTTTCTTT. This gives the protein CASRADVAEAFF.

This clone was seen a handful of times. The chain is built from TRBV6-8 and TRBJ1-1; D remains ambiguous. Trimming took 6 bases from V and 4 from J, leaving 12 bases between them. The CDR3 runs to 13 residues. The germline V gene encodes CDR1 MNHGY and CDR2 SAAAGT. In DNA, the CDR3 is TGTGCCAGCAGCTCCCGCGGCCCCACTGAAGCTTTCTTT. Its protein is CASSSRGPTEAFF.

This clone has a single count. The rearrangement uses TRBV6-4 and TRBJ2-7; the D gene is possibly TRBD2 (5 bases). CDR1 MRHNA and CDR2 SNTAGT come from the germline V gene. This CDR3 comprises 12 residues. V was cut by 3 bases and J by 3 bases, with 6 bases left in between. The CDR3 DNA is TGTGCCAGCAGTGAAAGCGGCTACGAGCAGTACTTC. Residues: CASSESGYEQYF.

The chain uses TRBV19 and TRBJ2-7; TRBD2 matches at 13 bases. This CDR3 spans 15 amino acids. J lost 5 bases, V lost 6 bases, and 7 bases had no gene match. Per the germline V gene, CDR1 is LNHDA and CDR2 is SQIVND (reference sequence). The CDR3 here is CASSWTSGSSHEQYF. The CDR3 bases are TGTGCCAGTAGCTGGACTAGCGGGAGTTCGCACGAGCAGTACTTC.

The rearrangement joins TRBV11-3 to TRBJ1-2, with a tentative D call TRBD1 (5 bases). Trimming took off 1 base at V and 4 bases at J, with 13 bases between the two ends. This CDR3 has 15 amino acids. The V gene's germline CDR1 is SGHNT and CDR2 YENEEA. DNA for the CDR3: TGTGCCAGCAGCTTAGGGGGCCCAAATAGCTATGGCTACACCTTC. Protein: CASSLGGPNSYGYTF.

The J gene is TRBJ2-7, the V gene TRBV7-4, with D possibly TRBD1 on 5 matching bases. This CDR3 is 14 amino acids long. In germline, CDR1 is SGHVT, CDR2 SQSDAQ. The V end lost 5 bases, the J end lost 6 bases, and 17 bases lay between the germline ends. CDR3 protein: CASSLGGASREQYF. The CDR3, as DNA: TGTGCCAGCAGCCTTGGTGGGGCAAGTCGCGAGCAGTACTTC.